Sequencing of this T cell receptor (beta chain) was carried out in a study of vaccination and CD4 T cells after COVID-19. The treatment is: roughly ten-day PBMC culture with coronavirus spike peptide pools or control peptides (ViraFEST assay). Expanded clonotypes were found by TCR sequencing after peptide-pool stimulation (ViraFEST). Researchers used the Oncomine TCR Beta short-read assay to sequence DNA from cultured CD4+ T cells. TCRdb analysed the PCR reads with MiXCR anew, one entry per CDR3 protein. The sample carries more than 12,000 distinct CDR3 sequences, about 35% recorded once. This clonotype has more than one count but fewer than ten. Its antigen is currently unknown. Germline-derived CDR1 and CDR2 are MNHNS and SASEGT. V lost 5 bases and J 2 bases, leaving 9 bases between the germline ends. The CDR3 has 13 residues.

The sample comprised cultured CD4+ T cells from blood. The V call is TRBV6-1, the J call TRBJ1-2, with D possibly TRBD1 on 6 matching bases. The TCR originated in a human donor with COVID-19. CDR3 nucleotides: TGTGCCAGCAGTAAGGACAGAAACTATGGCTACACCTTC. It specifies CASSKDRNYGYTF.